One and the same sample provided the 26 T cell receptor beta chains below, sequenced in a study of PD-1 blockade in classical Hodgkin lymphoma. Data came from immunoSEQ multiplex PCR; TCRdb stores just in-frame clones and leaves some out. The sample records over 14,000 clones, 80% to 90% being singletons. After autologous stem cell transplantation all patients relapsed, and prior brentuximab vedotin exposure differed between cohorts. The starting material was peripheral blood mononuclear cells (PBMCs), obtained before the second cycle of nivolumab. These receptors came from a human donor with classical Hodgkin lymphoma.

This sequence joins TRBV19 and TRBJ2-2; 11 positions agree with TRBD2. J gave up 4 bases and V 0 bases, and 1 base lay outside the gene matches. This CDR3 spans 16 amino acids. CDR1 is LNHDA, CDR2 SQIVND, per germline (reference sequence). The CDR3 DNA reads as TGTGCCAGTAGTATAGATCTAGCGGGGGGCACCGGGGAGCTGTTTTTT. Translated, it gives CASSIDLAGGTGELFF.

CDR3 bases: TGTGCCAGTAGTATCTTTGGTTTGATCAGTGGTAACACAGATACGCAGTATTTT. Protein product: CASSIFGLISGNTDTQYF. The J gene is TRBJ2-3, the V gene TRBV19; D uncertain. V shed 3 bases and J shed 2 bases, with 21 bases lying between them. The CDR3 runs 18 residues. Germline V gene lookup returns CDR1 LNHDA and CDR2 SQIVND (reference sequence).

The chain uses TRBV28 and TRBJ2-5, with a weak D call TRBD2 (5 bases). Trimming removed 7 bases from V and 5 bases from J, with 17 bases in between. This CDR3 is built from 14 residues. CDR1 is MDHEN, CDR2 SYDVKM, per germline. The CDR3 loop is CASKRETRIETQYF. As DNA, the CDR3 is TGTGCCAGCAAGAGGGAGACACGTATTGAGACCCAGTACTTC.

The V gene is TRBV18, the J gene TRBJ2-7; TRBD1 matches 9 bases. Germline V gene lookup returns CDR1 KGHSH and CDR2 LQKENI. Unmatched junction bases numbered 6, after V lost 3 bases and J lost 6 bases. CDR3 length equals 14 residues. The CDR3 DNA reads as TGTGCCAGCTCACCCGGGACAGGGCCGGTCGAGCAGTACTTC. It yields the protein CASSPGTGPVEQYF.

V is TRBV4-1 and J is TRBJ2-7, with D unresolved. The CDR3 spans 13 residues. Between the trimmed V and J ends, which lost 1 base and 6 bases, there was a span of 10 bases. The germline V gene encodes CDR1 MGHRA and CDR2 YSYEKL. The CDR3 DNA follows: TGCGCCAGCAGCCAAGTCTGGGGAATCGAGCAGTACTTC. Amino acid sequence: CASSQVWGIEQYF.

DNA for the CDR3: TGTGCTAGTGGTTTGGGACAGCCCCACAATGAGCAGTTCTTC. This sequence encodes CASGLGQPHNEQFF. V usage is TRBV12-5 and J usage is TRBJ2-1; a weak D match, TRBD1 (5 bases). Germline CDR1 is LGHNT and CDR2 is FRNRAP. V shed 1 base and J shed 5 bases, with 9 bases lying between them. CDR3 length equals 14 residues.

CDR3 DNA sequence: TGTGCCAGCAGGCTGGGACAGGAGATACCCCAGCATTTT. Amino acid sequence: CASRLGQEIPQHF. The gene calls are TRBV28 and TRBJ1-5; TRBD1 matches at 8 bases. This CDR3 contains 13 residues. V lost 6 bases to trimming and J lost 10 bases; unmatched junction nucleotides: 8. Germline V gene lookup returns CDR1 MDHEN and CDR2 SYDVKM.

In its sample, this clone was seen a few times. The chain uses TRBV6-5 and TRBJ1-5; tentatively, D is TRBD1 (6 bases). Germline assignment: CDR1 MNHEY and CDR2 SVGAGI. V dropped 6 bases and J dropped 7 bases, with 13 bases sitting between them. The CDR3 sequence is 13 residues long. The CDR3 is CASSTGLEQPQHF. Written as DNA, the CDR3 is TGTGCCAGCAGCACAGGGTTGGAGCAGCCCCAGCATTTT.

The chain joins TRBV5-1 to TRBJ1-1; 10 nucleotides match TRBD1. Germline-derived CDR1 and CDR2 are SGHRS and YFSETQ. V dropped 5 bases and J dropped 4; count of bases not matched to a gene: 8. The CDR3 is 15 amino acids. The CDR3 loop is CASSRYGDRGTEAFF. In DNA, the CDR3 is TGCGCCAGCAGTAGGTACGGGGACAGGGGCACTGAAGCTTTCTTT.

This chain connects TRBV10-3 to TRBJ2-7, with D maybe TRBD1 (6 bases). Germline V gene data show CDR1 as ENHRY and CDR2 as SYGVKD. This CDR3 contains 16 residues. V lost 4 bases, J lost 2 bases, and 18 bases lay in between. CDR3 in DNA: TGTGCCATCAGTGGCAGGGACCAAGGGGGAACCTACGAGCAGTACTTC. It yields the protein CAISGRDQGGTYEQYF.

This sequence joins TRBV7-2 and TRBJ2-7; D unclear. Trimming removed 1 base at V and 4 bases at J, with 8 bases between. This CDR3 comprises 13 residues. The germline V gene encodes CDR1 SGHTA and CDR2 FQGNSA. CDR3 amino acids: CASSLVRRYEQYF. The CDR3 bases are TGTGCCAGCAGCTTAGTCAGGCGTTACGAGCAGTACTTC.

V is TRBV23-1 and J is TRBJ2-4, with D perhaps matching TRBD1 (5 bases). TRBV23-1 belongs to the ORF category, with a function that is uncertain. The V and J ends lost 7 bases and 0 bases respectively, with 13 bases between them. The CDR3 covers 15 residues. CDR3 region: CASKNRKLAKNIQYF. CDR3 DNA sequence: TGCGCCAGCAAAAACAGGAAATTAGCCAAAAACATTCAGTACTTC.

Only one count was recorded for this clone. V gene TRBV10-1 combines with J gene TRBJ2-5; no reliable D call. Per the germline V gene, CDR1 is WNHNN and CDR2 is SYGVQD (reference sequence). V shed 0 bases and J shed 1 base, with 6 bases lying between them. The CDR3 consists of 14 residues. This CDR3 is CASSESNSQETQYF. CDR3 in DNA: TGCGCCAGCAGTGAGTCTAACAGCCAAGAGACCCAGTACTTC.

This CDR3 is CASSLRSDEQYF. The CDR3 region has the DNA TGTGCCAGCAGCTTAAGATCCGACGAGCAGTACTTC. The rearrangement links TRBV7-2 to TRBJ2-7; D gene ambiguous. The V gene lost 2 bases and the J gene lost 5 bases, with 7 bases spanning the gap. CDR3 length: 12 residues. The germline gives CDR1 SGHTA, CDR2 FQGNSA.

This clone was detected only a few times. CDR3 nucleotide sequence: TGCGCCAGCAGTGGTGGGCGAGGCTACACCTTC. It specifies CASSGGRGYTF. The chain uses TRBV5-1 and TRBJ1-2, with D unclear. There are 11 residues in the CDR3. Trimming stripped 5 bases from V and 8 bases from J, with 10 bases between. Germline assignment: CDR1 SGHRS and CDR2 YFSETQ. Combining the CDR3 with reference TRBV5-1 and TRBJ1-2 gives the whole variable domain KAGVTQTPRYLIKTRGQQVTLSCSPISGHRSVSWYQQTPGQGLQFLFEYFSETQRNKGNFPGRFSGRQFSNSRSEMNVSTLELGDSALYLCASSGGRGYTFGSGTRLTVV.

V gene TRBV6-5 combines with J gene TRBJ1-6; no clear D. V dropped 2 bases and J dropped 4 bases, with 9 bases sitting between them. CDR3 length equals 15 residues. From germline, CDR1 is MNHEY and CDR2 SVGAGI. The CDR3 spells CASSYTDGYNSPLHF. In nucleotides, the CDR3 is TGTGCCAGCAGTTACACCGACGGATATAATTCACCCCTCCACTTT.

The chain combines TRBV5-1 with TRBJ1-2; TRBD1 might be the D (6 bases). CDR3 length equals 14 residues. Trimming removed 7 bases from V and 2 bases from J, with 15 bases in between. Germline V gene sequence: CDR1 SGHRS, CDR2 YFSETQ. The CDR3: CASGLGQLNYGYTF. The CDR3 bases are TGCGCCAGCGGCCTCGGACAGCTGAACTATGGCTACACCTTC.

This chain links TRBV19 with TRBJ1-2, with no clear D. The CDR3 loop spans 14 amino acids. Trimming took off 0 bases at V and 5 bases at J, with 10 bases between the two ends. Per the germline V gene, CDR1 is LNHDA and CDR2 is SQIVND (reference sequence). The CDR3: CASSIEPIGYGYTF. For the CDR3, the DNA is TGTGCCAGTAGTATAGAACCCATTGGGTATGGCTACACCTTC.

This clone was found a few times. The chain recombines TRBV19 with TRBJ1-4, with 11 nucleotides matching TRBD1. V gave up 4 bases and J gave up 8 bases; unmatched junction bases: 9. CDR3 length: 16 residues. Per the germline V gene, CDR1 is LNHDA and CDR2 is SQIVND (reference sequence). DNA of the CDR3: TGTGCCAGTAGTAGCCGGGACAGGGGGATATACGAAAAACTGTTTTTT. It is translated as CASSSRDRGIYEKLFF.

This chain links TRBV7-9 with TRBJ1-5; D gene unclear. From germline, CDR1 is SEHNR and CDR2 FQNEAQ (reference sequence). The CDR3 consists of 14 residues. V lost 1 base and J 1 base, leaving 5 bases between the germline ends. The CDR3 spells CASSLETSNQPQHF. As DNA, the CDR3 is TGTGCCAGCAGCTTAGAAACGAGCAATCAGCCCCAGCATTTT.

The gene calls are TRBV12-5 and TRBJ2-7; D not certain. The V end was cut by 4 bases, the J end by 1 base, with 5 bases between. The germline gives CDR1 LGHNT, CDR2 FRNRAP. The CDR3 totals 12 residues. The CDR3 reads CASGSRSYEQYF. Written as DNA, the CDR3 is TGTGCTAGTGGTTCCCGTTCCTACGAGCAGTACTTC.

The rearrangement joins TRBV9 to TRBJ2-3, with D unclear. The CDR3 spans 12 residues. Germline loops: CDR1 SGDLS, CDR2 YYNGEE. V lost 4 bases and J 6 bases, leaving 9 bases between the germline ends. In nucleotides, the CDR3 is TGTGCCAGCAGCCTCTCCAAGGATACGCAGTATTTT. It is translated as CASSLSKDTQYF.

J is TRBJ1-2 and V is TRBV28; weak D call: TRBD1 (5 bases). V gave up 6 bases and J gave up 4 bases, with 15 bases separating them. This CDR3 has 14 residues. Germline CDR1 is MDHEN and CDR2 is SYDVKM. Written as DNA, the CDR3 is TGTGCCAGCAGGTCCCATGGAGACAGCTATGGCTACACCTTC. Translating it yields CASRSHGDSYGYTF.

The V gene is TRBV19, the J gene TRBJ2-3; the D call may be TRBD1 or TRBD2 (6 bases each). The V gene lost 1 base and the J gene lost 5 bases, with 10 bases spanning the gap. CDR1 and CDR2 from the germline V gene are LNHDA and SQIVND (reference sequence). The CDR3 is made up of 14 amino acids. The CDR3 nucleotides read TGTGCCAGTAGTATAGGGGGGGCAATAGATACGCAGTATTTT. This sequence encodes CASSIGGAIDTQYF.

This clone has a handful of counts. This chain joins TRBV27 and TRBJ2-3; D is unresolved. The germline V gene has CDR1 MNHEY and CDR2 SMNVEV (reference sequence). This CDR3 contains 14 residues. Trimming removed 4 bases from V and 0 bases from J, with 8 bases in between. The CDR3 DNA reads TGTGCCAGCAGTTGGATAGTTAGCACAGATACGCAGTATTTT. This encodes CASSWIVSTDTQYF.

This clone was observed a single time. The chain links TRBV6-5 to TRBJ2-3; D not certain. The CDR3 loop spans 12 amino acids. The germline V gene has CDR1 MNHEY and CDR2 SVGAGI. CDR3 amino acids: CATKRPGDTQYF. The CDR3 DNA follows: TGTGCGACAAAGAGGCCCGGAGATACGCAGTATTTT.